This entry features one T cell receptor (beta chain) sequence. Source study methods: Amplification of reference gene primers was used by the study to estimate nucleated cell counts. Sequencing was performed with immunoSEQ multiplex PCR; in TCRdb, only in-frame clones are kept and a portion is missing. V and J calls and clone size come straight from that table; D and trimming were deduced from the DNA. Among 250,000 to 350,000 clones, roughly 89% were seen once, and the ten largest hold approximately 0.85%. There are 16 residues in the CDR3. CDR1 is KGHDR, CDR2 SFDVKD, per germline. Trimming cost V 5 bases and J 2 bases; bases outside gene matches: 6. The entry originates in a study of blood T cell repertoires in COVID-19. Study summary: COVID-19 samples, acute and convalescent, were from the United States, Italy and Spain. The analysed material was cDNA or gDNA that came from T cells, B-cell-depleted T cells, or PBMCs.

Sequencing input: peripheral blood. The TCR sequence derives from a woman in her thirties or forties who had recovered from COVID-19. The chain joins TRBV24-1 to TRBJ2-3; 10 bases are a match to TRBD2. Written as DNA, the CDR3 is TGTGCCACCAGTGGGAGCGGGAGGGCCCTCACAGATACGCAGTATTTT. This gives the protein CATSGSGRALTDTQYF.